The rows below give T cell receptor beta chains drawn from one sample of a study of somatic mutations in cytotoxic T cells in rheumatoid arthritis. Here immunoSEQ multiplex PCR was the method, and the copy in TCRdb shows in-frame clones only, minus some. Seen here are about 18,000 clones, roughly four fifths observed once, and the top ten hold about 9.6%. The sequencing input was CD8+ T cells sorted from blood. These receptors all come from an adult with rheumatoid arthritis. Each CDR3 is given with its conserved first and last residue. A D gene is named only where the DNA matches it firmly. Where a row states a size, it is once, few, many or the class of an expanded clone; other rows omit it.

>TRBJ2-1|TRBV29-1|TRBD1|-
TGCAGCGTTTCCGGGACAGAGACCTACAATGAGCAGTTCTTC
CSVSGTETYNEQFF
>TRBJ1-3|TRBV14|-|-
TGTGCCAGCAGCCAAGATGTGACGGCTTCTGGAAACACCATATATTTT
CASSQDVTASGNTIYF
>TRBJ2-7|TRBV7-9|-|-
TGTGCCAGCAGCTTACAGGGTGCCTACGAGCAGTACTTC
CASSLQGAYEQYF
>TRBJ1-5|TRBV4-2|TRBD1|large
TGTGCCAGCAGCCAAGTATGGACAGGGGGCAATCAGCCCCAGCATTTT
CASSQVWTGGNQPQHF
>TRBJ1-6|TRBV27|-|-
TGTGCCAGCAGTACAGGGACAATTCATAATTCACCCCTCCACTTT
CASSTGTIHNSPLHF
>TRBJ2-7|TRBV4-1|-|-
TGCGCCAGCAGCCAAGGGGTAACCTACGAGCAGTACTTC
CASSQGVTYEQYF
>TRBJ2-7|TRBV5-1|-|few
TGCGCCAGCAGCTTGGCCGTCGTAACGGGTGGGTACGAGCAGTACTTC
CASSLAVVTGGYEQYF
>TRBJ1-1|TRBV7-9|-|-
TGTGCCAGCAGCGGAAACAGGGATGGTGGAAACACTGAAGCTTTCTTT
CASSGNRDGGNTEAFF
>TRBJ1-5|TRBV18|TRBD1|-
TGTGCCAGCTCACTGACAGGGGGAGATAGCAATCAGCCCCAGCATTTT
CASSLTGGDSNQPQHF
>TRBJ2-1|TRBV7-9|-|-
TGTGCCAGCAGCTTCAGTCTAGCTCACTACAATGAGCAGTTCTTC
CASSFSLAHYNEQFF
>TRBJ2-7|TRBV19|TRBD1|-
TGTGCCAGTAGTTGGGGACAGAGCTCCTACGAGCAGTACTTC
CASSWGQSSYEQYF
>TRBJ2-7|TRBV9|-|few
TGTGCCAGCAGCGTAGGGATCGAGGGGACCCACGAGCAGTACTTC
CASSVGIEGTHEQYF
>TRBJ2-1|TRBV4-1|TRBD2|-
TGCGCCAGCAGCCATCTTACCAGCGGGGACCTCAATGAGCAGTTCTTC
CASSHLTSGDLNEQFF
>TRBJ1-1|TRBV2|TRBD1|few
TGTGCCAGCAGTGAGACGTTGACAGGGCGGAACACTGAAGCTTTCTTT
CASSETLTGRNTEAFF
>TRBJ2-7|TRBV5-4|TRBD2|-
TGTGCCAGCAGCCCGCTAGCGGGAGAGGGCCCGTTGGTCTACGAGCAGTACTTC
CASSPLAGEGPLVYEQYF
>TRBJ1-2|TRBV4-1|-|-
TGCGCCAGCAGCCAAGGCAGCCGCGAGTCTAACTATGGCTACACCTTC
CASSQGSRESNYGYTF
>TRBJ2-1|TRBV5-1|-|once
TGCGCCAGCAGCTTGGGAGGGGCTGCCTACAATGAGCAGTTCTTC
CASSLGGAAYNEQFF
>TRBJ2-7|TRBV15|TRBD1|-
TGTGCCACCAGCAAACGGACAGGCTACGAGCAGTACTTC
CATSKRTGYEQYF
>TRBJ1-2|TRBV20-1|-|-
TGCAGTGCGCCCCTTGAATATGGCTACACCTTC
CSAPLEYGYTF
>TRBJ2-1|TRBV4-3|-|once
TGCGCCAGCAGCCTGACCTATCAGGGGTCTGAGCAGTTCTTC
CASSLTYQGSEQFF
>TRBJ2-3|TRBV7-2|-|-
TGTGCCAGCAGCTCCTCCAGCCTAAGGACAGATACGCAGTATTTT
CASSSSSLRTDTQYF
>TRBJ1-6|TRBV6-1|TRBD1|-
TGTGCCAGCAGTGATCAATCCGGGACAGGGTATTCACCCCTCCACTTT
CASSDQSGTGYSPLHF
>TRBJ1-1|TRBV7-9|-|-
TGTGCCAGCAGCTTAGCGGCCAGGGAGCCTGAAGCTTTCTTT
CASSLAAREPEAFF
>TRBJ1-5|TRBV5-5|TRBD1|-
TGTGCCAGCAGCTTGGGGACAGGGGAGGAACAGCCCCAGCATTTT
CASSLGTGEEQPQHF
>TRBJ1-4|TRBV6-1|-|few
TGTGCCAGCGGGTGGGGTGAAAAACTGTTTTTT
CASGWGEKLFF
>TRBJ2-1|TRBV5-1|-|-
TGCGCCAGCAGCTTGCACGGGGCTATAAATGAGCAGTTCTTC
CASSLHGAINEQFF